The 23 T cell receptor beta chains in this list originate from one sample, sequenced in a study of spatial heterogeneity in lung cancer. General study results and limits: Intratumoral expanded alpha and beta TCR counts were found to track tumor mutation counts.

Stated time point: sample taken at primary tumor resection. These receptors have no identified antigens. TCRdb processed the 5' RACE reads anew with MiXCR; each CDR3 protein has one entry. Altogether around 5,000 distinct CDR3 sequences are present, just under 30% being singletons, with the ten largest covering approximately 26%. This specimen was lung tumor tissue, taken at surgery. The receptors here all came from a female donor with early-stage non-small cell lung cancer.

The chain joins TRBV27 to TRBJ1-4; D is possibly TRBD1 (5 bases). The CDR3 is 12 residues long. Trimming took 4 bases from V and 10 from J, leaving 10 bases between them. Germline values: CDR1 MNHEY, CDR2 SMNVEV (reference sequence). CDR3: CASSSIQGKLFF. The CDR3 DNA sequence: TGTGCCAGCAGTTCGATTCAGGGAAAACTGTTTTTT.

This clonotype qualifies as medium-sized. V is TRBV7-9 and J is TRBJ2-3; maybe TRBD1 (5 bases). From germline, CDR1 is SEHNR and CDR2 FQNEAQ (reference sequence). This CDR3 is 15 amino acids long. Trimming shortened V by 4 bases and J by 4 bases, and 15 bases separated the two germline ends. CDR3 sequence reads: CASSSSGWAPDTQYF. For the CDR3, the DNA is TGTGCCAGCAGCTCATCAGGGTGGGCCCCAGATACGCAGTATTTT.

The chain is built from TRBV15 and TRBJ1-1, with TRBD1 matching 8 bases. The germline V gene encodes CDR1 LNHNV and CDR2 YYDKDF (reference sequence). This CDR3 is 16 amino acids long. V shed 5 bases and J 6 bases; nucleotides not matched to a gene: 14. The CDR3 reads CATSGQIQGALAEAFF. The DNA of the CDR3 is TGTGCCACCAGCGGCCAGATTCAGGGGGCGTTAGCTGAAGCTTTCTTT.

The gene calls are TRBV7-2 and TRBJ2-1; D unresolved. The CDR3 totals 12 residues. Germline-derived CDR1 and CDR2 are SGHTA and FQGNSA. Trimming took 3 bases from V and 10 from J, leaving 10 bases between them. CDR3 amino acids: CASSFFFKEQFF. The CDR3 DNA reads TGTGCCAGCAGCTTCTTCTTTAAAGAGCAGTTCTTC.

By share, this clonotype ranks as medium-sized. V is TRBV11-2 and J is TRBJ2-5; 8 bases are a match to TRBD2. Trimming removed 4 bases from V and 7 bases from J; junction bases left unmatched: 14. In germline, CDR1 is SGHAT, CDR2 FQNNGV. CDR3 length equals 16 residues. CDR3 region: CASSSGTSRWLGTQYF. The CDR3 nucleotides read TGTGCCAGCAGCTCGGGGACTAGTCGGTGGTTGGGGACCCAGTACTTC.

CDR3 region: CSASGKIDTQYF. The DNA of the CDR3 is TGCAGTGCTAGTGGCAAAATAGATACGCAGTATTTT. The V gene is TRBV20-1, the J gene TRBJ2-3; no firm D call. Trimming removed 3 bases from V and 5 bases from J, with 9 bases in between. Germline CDR1 and CDR2: DFQATT and SNEGSKA (reference sequence). The CDR3 spans 12 residues.

This clonotype was observed many times. This chain uses TRBV7-6 with TRBJ2-3; D gene ambiguous. Germline V CDR1 and CDR2: SGHVS, FNYEAQ. V lost 5 bases to trimming and J lost 1 base, with 13 bases between them. This CDR3 spans 15 amino acids. The CDR3 region is CASSLSMGRTDTQYF. The DNA for the CDR3 is TGTGCCAGCAGCCTCTCCATGGGCCGCACAGATACGCAGTATTTT.

The table lists this clonotype with many counts. The chain links TRBV7-2 to TRBJ2-2; weak D call: TRBD1 (5 bases). The CDR3 covers 13 residues. Germline V CDR1 and CDR2: SGHTA, FQGNSA. The V end was cut by 6 bases, the J end by 8 bases, with 13 bases between. CDR3 nucleotides: TGTGCCAGCAGTTCAGGGTTACAAGGGGAGCTGTTTTTT. The encoded protein is CASSSGLQGELFF.

The chain uses TRBV20-1 and TRBJ2-5, with 8 bases matching TRBD2. Per the germline V gene, CDR1 is DFQATT and CDR2 is SNEGSKA (reference sequence). This CDR3 has 14 residues. The V segment lost 3 bases and the J segment 7 bases; nucleotides outside the gene matches: 10. Written as DNA, the CDR3 is TGCAGTGCTAGCGGGAGGGCCTTAGATGGGACCCAGTACTTC. Its translation is CSASGRALDGTQYF.

The V call is TRBV29-1, the J call TRBJ2-1; 7 bases are a match to TRBD2. Germline V gives CDR1 SQVTM, CDR2 ANQGSEA. V lost 6 bases, J lost 0 bases, and 5 bases stayed unmatched. The CDR3 runs 14 residues. The CDR3 reads CSVRAGYSYNEQFF. The CDR3 nucleotides are TGCAGCGTCCGAGCGGGATACTCCTACAATGAGCAGTTCTTC.

In its sample, this clonotype was seen many times. The gene calls are TRBV5-4 and TRBJ1-1; TRBD1 matches 9 bases. The CDR3 has 15 amino acids. Germline CDR1 reads SGHNT; CDR2 reads YYREEE (reference sequence). V was pared by 0 bases and J by 7 bases, with 7 bases of the junction left unmatched. The CDR3 loop reads CASSLAATGGFEAFF. DNA of the CDR3: TGTGCCAGCAGCTTGGCCGCGACAGGGGGTTTTGAAGCTTTCTTT.

Only one count was recorded for this clonotype. This rearrangement joins TRBV29-1 to TRBJ2-1; D may be TRBD2 (5 bases). Germline V gene sequence: CDR1 SQVTM, CDR2 ANQGSEA. The CDR3 is 15 amino acids. The V end was cut by 4 bases, the J end by 1 base, with 14 bases between. CDR3 region: CSVVEGGYSYNEQFF. In DNA form, the CDR3 reads TGCAGCGTTGTAGAAGGCGGGTATTCCTACAATGAGCAGTTCTTC.

In this sample, this clonotype is medium-sized. The CDR3 sequence: CASKQGPNYGYTF. The CDR3 DNA reads as TGTGCCAGTAAACAGGGACCTAACTATGGCTACACCTTC. The chain has TRBV19 and TRBJ1-2; D possibly corresponds to TRBD1 (6 bases). The CDR3 runs to 13 residues. Germline values: CDR1 LNHDA, CDR2 SQIVND (reference sequence). Trimming removed 7 bases at V and 0 bases at J, with 9 bases between.

This clonotype counts as medium-sized. V gene TRBV7-2 combines with J gene TRBJ2-5; D gene ambiguous. Trimming took 2 bases from V and 1 from J, leaving 8 bases between them. The CDR3 length is 14 residues. The germline CDR1 and CDR2 sequences are SGHTA and FQGNSA. CDR3 bases: TGTGCCAGCAGCTTAAGACATCTCCAAGAGACCCAGTACTTC. This encodes CASSLRHLQETQYF. The complete variable domain, with remaining parts taken from reference TRBV7-2 and TRBJ2-5, reads GAGVSQSPSNKVTEKGKDVELRCDPISGHTALYWYRQSLGQGLEFLIYFQGNSAPDKSGLPSDRFSAERTGGSVSTLTIQRTQQEDSAVYLCASSLRHLQETQYFGPGTRLLVL.

This clonotype appeared many times. J is TRBJ1-5 and V is TRBV7-2; unclear D gene. The CDR3 sequence is 15 residues long. CDR1 is SGHTA, CDR2 FQGNSA, per germline. Trimming took off 1 base at V and 0 bases at J, with 7 bases between the two ends. As DNA, the CDR3 is TGTGCCAGCAGCTTAGGGCAGGATAGCAATCAGCCCCAGCATTTT. This codes for CASSLGQDSNQPQHF.

This chain joins TRBV7-9 and TRBJ2-1; D is uncertain. CDR1 and CDR2 (germline): SEHNR, FQNEAQ (reference sequence). Trimming removed 6 bases from V and 2 bases from J, with 5 bases in between. This CDR3 is built from 12 residues. This CDR3 reads CASREPYNEQFF. CDR3 bases: TGTGCCAGCAGGGAGCCCTACAATGAGCAGTTCTTC.

This clonotype is deemed medium-sized. The chain links TRBV2 to TRBJ2-7, with D possibly TRBD2 on 5 matching bases. Germline assignment: CDR1 SNHLY and CDR2 FYNNEI. CDR3 size: 13 residues. The V and J ends lost 7 bases and 7 bases respectively, with 17 bases between them. CDR3 in DNA: TGTGCCAGCATATCGCGCGGGCAAGGGGAGCAGTACTTC. Its translation: CASISRGQGEQYF.

V gene TRBV12-3 or TRBV12-4 combines with J gene TRBJ1-5; D possibly corresponds to TRBD1 (6 bases). The CDR3 covers 13 residues. V was clipped by 6 bases and J by 6 bases, with 12 bases between them. DNA for the CDR3: TGTGCCAGCAGCTACGGGGGGGCTCAGCCCCAGCATTTT. Encoded protein: CASSYGGAQPQHF.

This clonotype was counted a single time. The chain has TRBV7-9 and TRBJ2-5; perhaps TRBD1 as D (6 bases). Trimming pared 4 bases from V and 3 bases from J, leaving 15 bases between. Germline CDR1 is SEHNR and CDR2 is FQNEAQ (reference sequence). The CDR3 loop spans 15 amino acids. DNA of the CDR3: TGTGCCAGCAGCTCCCCTGTTCGGACAGAAGAGACCCAGTACTTC. Translation: CASSSPVRTEETQYF.

V gene TRBV18 combines with J gene TRBJ1-2; TRBD1 agrees at 8 bases. Unmatched junction bases numbered 7, after V lost 3 bases and J lost 7 bases. Germline V lookup: CDR1 KGHSH, CDR2 LQKENI. This CDR3 comprises 14 residues. As DNA, the CDR3 is TGTGCCAGCTCACCCCCGGGGCAGGGGGCTGGCTACACCTTC. This gives the protein CASSPPGQGAGYTF.

This clonotype is categorized as medium-sized (0.01 to 0.1%). The chain employs TRBV7-9 and TRBJ1-6; 8 nucleotides line up with TRBD1. The CDR3 covers 15 residues. Germline V gene sequence: CDR1 SEHNR, CDR2 FQNEAQ (reference sequence). V lost 5 bases, J lost 6 bases, and 6 bases stayed unmatched. The DNA of the CDR3 is TGTGCCAGCAGCCCAGGGGGCGGGATTAATTCACCCCTCCACTTT. It encodes CASSPGGGINSPLHF.

This chain connects TRBV20-1 to TRBJ2-7; D ambiguous. Germline CDR1 reads DFQATT; CDR2 reads SNEGSKA (reference sequence). This CDR3 is 15 amino acids long. Trimming shortened V by 4 bases and J by 7 bases, and 23 bases separated the two germline ends. The CDR3 here is CSAIDREAWGWEQYF. CDR3 nucleotide sequence: TGCAGTGCTATCGATAGGGAAGCCTGGGGTTGGGAGCAGTACTTC.

Within the sample, this clonotype is large. The chain couples TRBV7-3 to TRBJ2-3; 9 bases fit TRBD1. CDR3 length equals 14 residues. The germline gives CDR1 SGHTA, CDR2 FQGTGA. The ends lost 3 bases at V and 3 bases at J; junction bases unmatched: 1. The CDR3 bases are TGTGCCAGCAGCTTGGGGACAGGGACAGATACGCAGTATTTT. Its protein product is CASSLGTGTDTQYF.